Shown below are 13 T cell receptor beta chains from a single sample sequenced in a study of human T cells and chemical hapten exposure. TCRdb re-analysed the RACE reads in MiXCR, keeping a single row per CDR3 protein. The top ten hold over 7.5% of the sample, which has roughly 70,000 distinct CDR3 sequences, about 31% seen once. The time point here: patch test 1, 2 weeks after DPC sensitization. Sample treatment: therapeutic diphenylcyclopropenone sensitization with weekly scalp DPC. The source was whole blood, collected in connection with sensitization to the hapten diphenylcyclopropenone (DPC). The receptors were sampled from a man in his forties with alopecia areata. Some clones in this sample may be carry-over from other donors' samples.

The gene calls are TRBV6-6 and TRBJ1-3; TRBD1 aligns across 8 bases. CDR3 length equals 16 residues. The ends lost 0 bases at V and 6 bases at J; junction bases unmatched: 7. CDR1 and CDR2 from the germline V gene are MNHNY and SVGAGI (reference sequence). CDR3 nucleotide sequence: TGTGCCAGCAGTTACTCGAGAGACAGGGGACCAAACACCATATATTTT. This codes for CASSYSRDRGPNTIYF.

The chain combines TRBV20-1 with TRBJ1-2; D is uncertain. The V end was cut by 3 bases, the J end by 4 bases, with 12 bases between. The CDR3 loop spans 13 amino acids. The germline V gene encodes CDR1 DFQATT and CDR2 SNEGSKA (reference sequence). In nucleotides, the CDR3 is TGCAGTGCTAGTTATGCTTCACTCTATGGCTACACCTTC. Encoded protein: CSASYASLYGYTF.

V is TRBV5-5 and J is TRBJ1-5; 7 nucleotides align to TRBD1. The CDR3 has 16 amino acids. With V trimmed by 0 bases and J by 4 bases, 7 bases remained unmatched. In germline, CDR1 is SGHKS, CDR2 YYEKEE (reference sequence). The CDR3 reads CASSLVPRQGNQPQHF. CDR3 coding DNA: TGTGCCAGCAGCTTGGTTCCGAGACAGGGAAATCAGCCCCAGCATTTT.

This clonotype came up a few times. V and J are TRBV25-1 and TRBJ2-5; D assignment may be TRBD1 or TRBD2 (5 bases each). Deletions cut 1 base from V and 5 bases from J, with 5 bases between. This CDR3 is 12 amino acids long. Germline V lookup: CDR1 MGHDK, CDR2 SYGVNS. The DNA for the CDR3 is TGTGCCAGCAGTGAATGGGGGGAGACCCAGTACTTC. Protein: CASSEWGETQYF. The full variable domain, with the rest looked up from reference TRBV25-1 and TRBJ2-5, is EADIYQTPRYLVIGTGKKITLECSQTMGHDKMYWYQQDPGMELHLIHYSYGVNSTEKGDLSSESTVSRIRTEHFPLTLESARPSHTSQYLCASSEWGETQYFGPGTRLLVL.

The gene calls are TRBV6-5 and TRBJ1-1; D is unresolved. V was clipped by 0 bases and J by 10 bases, with 15 bases between them. Germline CDR1 reads MNHEY; CDR2 reads SVGAGI. CDR3 length: 14 amino acids. In DNA, the CDR3 is TGTGCCAGCAGTTACTCTGAGCGGGTTGGTGCAGCTTTCTTT. Translating it yields CASSYSERVGAAFF.

A few counts support this clonotype. V is TRBV7-9 and J is TRBJ2-6, with D possibly called TRBD1 or TRBD2 (5 bases each). Trimming pared 5 bases from V and 1 base from J, leaving 15 bases between. CDR3 length: 17 residues. Germline V gene data show CDR1 as SEHNR and CDR2 as FQNEAQ (reference sequence). In DNA, the CDR3 is TGTGCCAGCAGCGCGAGGGGTGAAGGTTCTGGGGCCAACGTCCTGACTTTC. Protein product: CASSARGEGSGANVLTF.

This clonotype turned up a few times. The V gene is TRBV29-1, the J gene TRBJ2-3; the D is unclear. Germline assignment: CDR1 SQVTM and CDR2 ANQGSEA. V was trimmed by 1 base and J by 1 base, leaving 12 bases between them. This CDR3 region has 15 residues. The CDR3 DNA is TGCAGCGTTGAAGTGGTGGCGATCGGCACAGATACGCAGTATTTT. Translation: CSVEVVAIGTDTQYF.

This clonotype appeared a few times. The chain has TRBV28 and TRBJ2-5; the D is unclear. CDR3 length: 13 amino acids. In germline, CDR1 is MDHEN, CDR2 SYDVKM. V gave up 5 bases and J gave up 6 bases, with 13 bases separating them. The CDR3 loop is CASSTPALKTQYF. CDR3 DNA sequence: TGTGCCAGCAGTACCCCTGCCTTAAAGACCCAGTACTTC.

This clonotype was observed a few times. The chain couples TRBV20-1 to TRBJ2-7; D is possibly TRBD1 or TRBD2 (5 bases each). Trimming shortened V by 4 bases and J by 1 base, and 26 bases separated the two germline ends. Germline CDR1 and CDR2: DFQATT and SNEGSKA (reference sequence). The CDR3 spans 18 residues. CDR3 loop: CSATGPDLTGRGSYEQYF. The CDR3 nucleotides read TGCAGTGCTACTGGACCGGACTTAACGGGGCGAGGGTCCTACGAGCAGTACTTC.

Notes on this clonotype: One end of the junction varies from germline; a read error may be responsible. The gene calls are TRBV29-1 and TRBJ1-1; D not certain. The CDR3 extends over 12 amino acids. CDR1 SQVTM and CDR2 ANQGSEA come from the germline V gene. CDR3 DNA sequence: TGCAGCGGCTTAGGAGGGCCCACTGAAACTTTCTTT. Its protein is CSGLGGPTETFF.

This clonotype has just a few counts. The chain recombines TRBV7-2 with TRBJ2-1, with 9 nucleotides matching TRBD1. This CDR3 is built from 17 residues. V was clipped by 5 bases and J by 4 bases; unmatched bases: 12. Germline V gene sequence: CDR1 SGHTA, CDR2 FQGNSA. The CDR3 DNA follows: TGTGCCAGCAGCGAGACAGGGGGGCGCAGATTTTACAATGAGCAGTTCTTC. This codes for CASSETGGRRFYNEQFF.

The genes are TRBV11-2 and TRBJ2-1; 11 positions match TRBD2. The V gene end was trimmed by 1 base and the J gene end by 5 bases; junction bases not matched to a gene: 10. Germline V gene data show CDR1 as SGHAT and CDR2 as FQNNGV. CDR3 length equals 18 residues. The CDR3 sequence is CASSLVPLLGLADNEQFF. DNA for the CDR3: TGTGCCAGCAGCTTAGTACCATTGTTGGGACTAGCGGACAATGAGCAGTTCTTC.

This clonotype was found many times. The chain links TRBV12-3 or TRBV12-4 to TRBJ2-7; maybe TRBD1 (5 bases). The ends were cut back, 9 bases at V and 3 bases at J, with 30 bases in the middle. The length of the CDR3 is 18 residues. The CDR3 sequence: CASTAGARGSPLNYEQYF. CDR3 sequence (DNA): TGTGCCAGTACTGCTGGGGCCCGAGGATCGCCCTTAAACTACGAGCAGTACTTC.